Each of the 29 T cell receptor beta chains below was sequenced from the same sample in a study of T cell changes during pregnancy in multiple sclerosis. The data were produced by immunoSEQ multiplex PCR, yet TCRdb's version contains in-frame clones alone and is incomplete. The data show approximately 94,000 clones, around 92% seen once. The source material was peripheral blood, sampled after pregnancy. These receptor sequences come from a female donor with multiple sclerosis, enrolled in a pregnancy study.

The chain joins TRBV5-6 to TRBJ1-5; tentative D call: TRBD1 (6 bases). This CDR3 contains 13 residues. The germline V and J ends were trimmed by 4 bases and 9 bases, with 14 bases remaining between them. Germline CDR1 is SGHDT and CDR2 is YYEEEE. CDR3 sequence reads: CASSLTGRVPQHF. The CDR3 nucleotides read TGTGCCAGCAGCCTGACAGGTCGGGTGCCCCAGCATTTT. Complete variable domain (other parts from reference TRBV5-6 and TRBJ1-5): DAGVTQSPTHLIKTRGQQVTLRCSPKSGHDTVSWYQQALGQGPQFIFQYYEEEERQRGNFPDRFSGHQFPNYSSELNVNALLLGDSALYLCASSLTGRVPQHFGDGTRLSIL.

Here the CDR3 DNA reads TGTGCCAGCAGCTTAACGGGGGAGGGCTATGGCTACACCTTC. This sequence encodes CASSLTGEGYGYTF. The chain recombines TRBV7-3 with TRBJ1-2; a possible D gene is TRBD1 (5 bases). The CDR3 runs 14 residues. V was cut by 0 bases and J by 4 bases, with 9 bases left in between. Germline values: CDR1 SGHTA, CDR2 FQGTGA.

The V and J genes are TRBV5-4 and TRBJ1-2; 7 bases map to TRBD1. V shed 3 bases, J shed 6 bases, and the junction held 2 bases outside the gene matches. Looked up from germline, CDR1 is SGHNT and CDR2 is YYREEE (reference sequence). The CDR3 covers 12 residues. In DNA form, the CDR3 reads TGTGCCAGCAGCTGGGGACAGAATGGCTACACCTTC. It translates to CASSWGQNGYTF.

The chain uses TRBV28 and TRBJ2-5; weak D call: TRBD1 (5 bases). V was shortened by 3 bases and J by 5 bases, with 7 bases between the two germline ends. The germline gives CDR1 MDHEN, CDR2 SYDVKM. The CDR3 covers 12 residues. The CDR3 sequence is CASSFNRETQYF. CDR3 coding DNA: TGTGCCAGCAGTTTTAACAGGGAGACCCAGTACTTC.

In nucleotides, the CDR3 is TGTGCCAGCAGTACCGCAATGACCGGGGGCTACGAGCAGTACTTC. Amino acids: CASSTAMTGGYEQYF. J is TRBJ2-7 and V is TRBV6-6; possibly TRBD2 for D (6 bases). The CDR3 loop spans 15 amino acids. V was pared by 5 bases and J by 3 bases, with 17 bases between. Germline V gives CDR1 MNHNY, CDR2 SVGAGI (reference sequence).

V is TRBV6-1 and J is TRBJ2-5; TRBD2 agrees at 7 bases. The trim removed 7 bases at V and 4 bases at J, leaving 6 bases unmatched. Germline V lookup: CDR1 MNHNS, CDR2 SASEGT. This CDR3 spans 13 amino acids. The CDR3 sequence: CASNRGVLETQYF. The CDR3 coding sequence is TGTGCCAGCAATCGGGGGGTGTTAGAGACCCAGTACTTC.

The chain couples TRBV10-3 to TRBJ2-7; 9 nucleotides agree with TRBD2. The CDR3 spans 13 residues. Losses at the gene ends were 5 bases for V and 4 bases for J; bases not matched to a gene: 3. Per the germline V gene, CDR1 is ENHRY and CDR2 is SYGVKD. This CDR3 is CAISQTSGYEQYF. In DNA form, the CDR3 reads TGTGCCATCAGTCAGACTAGCGGATACGAGCAGTACTTC.

This chain uses TRBV29-1 with TRBJ2-5; 10 bases are shared with TRBD2. Looked up from germline, CDR1 is SQVTM and CDR2 is ANQGSEA. CDR3 size: 17 residues. The junction had 11 bases not matched to a gene; V was cut back by 0 bases and J by 4 bases. The CDR3 coding sequence is TGCAGCGTTGAAGAATGGCCAGCGGGAGGGCCGGGAGAGACCCAGTACTTC. Its protein product is CSVEEWPAGGPGETQYF.

The V and J genes are TRBV15 and TRBJ2-5; D remains unclear. The CDR3 contains 11 residues. V was pared by 8 bases and J by 3 bases, with 7 bases between. Germline V gene lookup returns CDR1 LNHNV and CDR2 YYDKDF (reference sequence). Written as DNA, the CDR3 is TGTGCCACCGAAGAGAAAGAGACCCAGTACTTC. It translates to CATEEKETQYF.

The J gene is TRBJ1-4, the V gene TRBV4-1; maybe TRBD1 (6 bases). The V end lost 3 bases, the J end lost 4 bases, and 18 bases lay between the germline ends. This CDR3 comprises 17 residues. Germline CDR1 and CDR2: MGHRA and YSYEKL. This CDR3 is CASSHGQLLRINEKLFF. The CDR3 DNA reads TGCGCCAGCAGCCATGGACAGCTCCTTCGTATTAATGAAAAACTGTTTTTT.

The CDR3 region is CASSLWSNYGYTF. For the CDR3, the DNA is TGTGCCAGCAGCCTGTGGAGTAACTATGGCTACACCTTC. The chain carries TRBV11-2 and TRBJ1-2, with D unresolved. This CDR3 is built from 13 residues. Trimming pared 5 bases from V and 1 base from J, leaving 8 bases between. Per germline, CDR1 SGHAT and CDR2 FQNNGV.

V and J are TRBV5-4 and TRBJ1-4; D is unresolved. Trimming removed 4 bases at V and 0 bases at J, with 10 bases between. The V gene's germline CDR1 is SGHNT and CDR2 YYREEE (reference sequence). CDR3 length: 15 amino acids. Here the CDR3 reads CASSAGFATNEKLFF. The CDR3 nucleotides read TGTGCCAGCAGCGCCGGGTTTGCAACTAATGAAAAACTGTTTTTT. Filled out from reference TRBV5-4 and TRBJ1-4, the complete variable domain reads ETGVTQSPTHLIKTRGQQVTLRCSSQSGHNTVSWYQQALGQGPQFIFQYYREEENGRGNFPPRFSGLQFPNYSSELNVNALELDDSALYLCASSAGFATNEKLFFGSGTQLSVL.

The rearrangement joins TRBV19 to TRBJ1-1, with D perhaps TRBD1 (5 bases). V dropped 2 bases and J dropped 0 bases, with 7 bases sitting between them. The length of the CDR3 is 14 residues. Per the germline V gene, CDR1 is LNHDA and CDR2 is SQIVND (reference sequence). DNA for the CDR3: TGTGCCAGTAGTATACAGGGTGTGAACACTGAAGCTTTCTTT. This sequence encodes CASSIQGVNTEAFF. The full variable domain, completed using reference TRBV19 and TRBJ1-1, is DGGITQSPKYLFRKEGQNVTLSCEQNLNHDAMYWYRQDPGQGLRLIYYSQIVNDFQKGDIAEGYSVSREKKESFPLTVTSAQKNPTAFYLCASSIQGVNTEAFFGQGTRLTVV.

This chain connects TRBV7-3 to TRBJ2-1, with 13 bases aligning to TRBD2. Unmatched junction bases numbered 7, after V lost 0 bases and J lost 11 bases. The germline V gene has CDR1 SGHTA and CDR2 FQGTGA. The CDR3 runs 16 residues. CDR3 residues: CASSLTPGLAGNKQFF. CDR3 DNA: TGTGCCAGCAGCTTAACTCCGGGACTAGCGGGGAATAAGCAGTTCTTC.

This rearrangement joins TRBV19 to TRBJ2-7, with D unclear. CDR3 length equals 14 residues. Germline assignment: CDR1 LNHDA and CDR2 SQIVND (reference sequence). V was pared by 4 bases and J by 0 bases, with 10 bases between. CDR3 residues: CASSTSFNSYEQYF. Written as DNA, the CDR3 is TGTGCCAGTAGTACCAGTTTCAACTCCTACGAGCAGTACTTC.

The chain is built from TRBV19 and TRBJ2-3; 9 bases agree with TRBD2. V lost 8 bases, J lost 1 base, and 7 bases stayed unmatched. CDR3 length: 15 residues. Germline V CDR1 and CDR2: LNHDA, SQIVND (reference sequence). The DNA of the CDR3 is TGTGCCAGTCGCCGGGTAGCGGGGGGCACAGATACGCAGTATTTT. This encodes CASRRVAGGTDTQYF.

The chain uses TRBV25-1 and TRBJ1-5, with a tentative D call TRBD1 (5 bases). The CDR3 contains 12 residues. Germline CDR1 reads MGHDK; CDR2 reads SYGVNS. Trimming pared 1 base from V and 10 bases from J, leaving 8 bases between. The CDR3 nucleotides read TGTGCCAGCAGTGAATTGGGGCAACCCCAGCATTTT. Translated: CASSELGQPQHF.

The V call is TRBV6-1, the J call TRBJ1-5; D call uncertain. V was pared by 4 bases and J by 4 bases, with 8 bases between. CDR3 size: 13 residues. CDR1 MNHNS and CDR2 SASEGT come from the germline V gene. The CDR3 nucleotides read TGTGCCAGCAGTGTAGAAGAAAATCAGCCCCAGCATTTT. It codes for CASSVEENQPQHF.

This clone occurred once. This chain links TRBV6-5 with TRBJ2-5, with 10 bases aligning to TRBD1. CDR1 MNHEY and CDR2 SVGAGI come from the germline V gene. The ends lost 1 base at V and 3 bases at J; junction bases unmatched: 2. CDR3 size: 15 residues. Here the CDR3 reads CASSYFGTGEETQYF. CDR3 sequence (DNA): TGTGCCAGCAGTTACTTCGGGACAGGGGAAGAGACCCAGTACTTC.

V and J are TRBV7-2 and TRBJ2-4; no reliable D call. CDR1 SGHTA and CDR2 FQGNSA come from the germline V gene. The CDR3 runs 15 residues. V was cut by 4 bases and J by 9 bases, with 19 bases left in between. In DNA form, the CDR3 reads TGTGCCAGCAGCTCAACCGTCACTACCCTCGGCATTCAGTACTTC. This codes for CASSSTVTTLGIQYF.

The V gene is TRBV4-3, the J gene TRBJ1-2, with 10 bases matching TRBD1. Germline lookup yields CDR1 LGHNA and CDR2 YSLEER. With 0 bases clipped from V and 4 bases from J, the junction kept 5 bases outside the gene matches. This CDR3 spans 16 amino acids. The DNA for the CDR3 is TGCGCCAGCAGCCAAGAGGGGACAGGGGATAGCTATGGCTACACCTTC. Its protein product is CASSQEGTGDSYGYTF.

V gene TRBV30 combines with J gene TRBJ2-7, with 10 bases that match TRBD2. The V and J ends lost 2 bases and 6 bases, in that order; junction bases with no gene match: 7. The germline gives CDR1 GTSNPN, CDR2 SVGIG (reference sequence). The CDR3 sequence is 14 residues long. In nucleotides, the CDR3 is TGTGCCTGGAGTATACCGGGACTAGCGAGCGAGCAGTACTTC. Its protein is CAWSIPGLASEQYF.

The genes are TRBV7-9 and TRBJ2-5; maybe TRBD1 (5 bases). Trimming cost V 6 bases and J 1 base, with 21 bases left between them. Germline V gives CDR1 SEHNR, CDR2 FQNEAQ (reference sequence). The CDR3 is 17 residues long. The CDR3: CASRNPPTGRTQETQYF. The CDR3 DNA is TGTGCCAGCAGGAACCCCCCTACAGGACGGACCCAAGAGACCCAGTACTTC.

V and J are TRBV11-2 and TRBJ1-2; no clear D gene. Germline CDR1 reads SGHAT; CDR2 reads FQNNGV. Trimming removed 5 bases from V and 7 bases from J, with 20 bases in between. This CDR3 contains 15 residues. The CDR3 loop reads CASSPRPRIERGYTF. CDR3 in DNA: TGTGCCAGCAGCCCCAGACCGAGAATAGAGCGTGGCTACACCTTC.

The chain has TRBV25-1 and TRBJ1-1; possible D gene TRBD1, 5 bases. The CDR3 sequence is 12 residues long. Trimming pared 7 bases from V and 1 base from J, leaving 7 bases between. CDR1 is MGHDK and CDR2 is SYGVNS in the germline V gene. For the CDR3, the DNA is TGTGCCAGCAAAACAGGGAACACTGAAGCTTTCTTT. Translated: CASKTGNTEAFF.

The chain employs TRBV7-3 and TRBJ1-1; 7 bases are a match to TRBD1. The germline gives CDR1 SGHTA, CDR2 FQGTGA. This CDR3 is built from 12 residues. The V gene end was trimmed by 3 bases and the J gene end by 6 bases; junction bases not matched to a gene: 1. Here the CDR3 DNA reads TGTGCCAGCAGCTTCCAGGGGGCTGAAGCTTTCTTT. The encoded protein is CASSFQGAEAFF.

The chain employs TRBV6-1 and TRBJ2-5; D is unclear. The CDR3 consists of 14 residues. The V end lost 8 bases, the J end lost 4 bases, and 17 bases lay between the germline ends. Germline V gene data show CDR1 as MNHNS and CDR2 as SASEGT. The CDR3 nucleotides read TGTGCCAGCGCCATAGCTCCTCCGGGAGAGACCCAGTACTTC. Amino acids: CASAIAPPGETQYF.

In DNA, the CDR3 is TGTGCCAGCAGTTACCGCAATGAGCAGTTCTTC. Its translation is CASSYRNEQFF. This chain uses TRBV6-5 with TRBJ2-1; D unresolved. Germline V lookup: CDR1 MNHEY, CDR2 SVGAGI. The germline V and J ends were trimmed by 2 bases and 6 bases, with 2 bases remaining between them. The CDR3 totals 11 residues.

The V and J genes are TRBV11-3 and TRBJ2-3; 9 positions match TRBD2. The CDR3 extends over 16 amino acids. Trimming took 1 base from V and 3 from J; bases not matched to a gene: 5. Germline values: CDR1 SGHNT, CDR2 YENEEA. In nucleotides, the CDR3 is TGTGCCAGCAGCTTAGTGGCGGGGGGGAAAACAGATACGCAGTATTTT. It codes for CASSLVAGGKTDTQYF. Supplemented by reference TRBV11-3 and TRBJ2-3, the full variable domain reads EAGVVQSPRYKIIEKKQPVAFWCNPISGHNTLYWYLQNLGQGPELLIRYENEEAVDDSQLPKDRFSAERLKGVDSTLKIQPAELGDSAVYLCASSLVAGGKTDTQYFGPGTRLTVL.